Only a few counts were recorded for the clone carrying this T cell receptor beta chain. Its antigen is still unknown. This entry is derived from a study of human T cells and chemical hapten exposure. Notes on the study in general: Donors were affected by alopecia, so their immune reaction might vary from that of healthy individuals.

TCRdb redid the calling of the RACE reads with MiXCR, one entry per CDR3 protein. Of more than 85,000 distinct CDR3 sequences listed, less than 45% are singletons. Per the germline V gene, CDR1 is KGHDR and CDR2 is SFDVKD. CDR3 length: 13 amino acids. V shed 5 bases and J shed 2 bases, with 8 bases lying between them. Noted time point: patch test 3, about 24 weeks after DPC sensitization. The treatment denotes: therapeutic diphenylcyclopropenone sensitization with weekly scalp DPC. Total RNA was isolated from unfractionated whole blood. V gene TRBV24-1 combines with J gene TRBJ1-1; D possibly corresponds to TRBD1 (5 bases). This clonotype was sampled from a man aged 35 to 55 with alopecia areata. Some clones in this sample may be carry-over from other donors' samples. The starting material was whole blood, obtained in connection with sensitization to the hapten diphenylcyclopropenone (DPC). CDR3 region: CATSGDRNTEAFF. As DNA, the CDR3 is TGTGCCACCAGTGGAGACAGAAACACTGAAGCTTTCTTT.